This T cell receptor beta chain was sequenced for a study of T cell responses to AZD1222 COVID-19 vaccine. General study findings and limits: Baseline serostatus was positive in only a handful of AZD1222 recipients.

This CDR3 comprises 14 residues. Germline CDR1 is MNHEY and CDR2 is SVGAGI. The V end lost 2 bases, the J end lost 10 bases, and 17 bases lay between the germline ends. Second-dose groups at about 4 or about 12 weeks were pooled. With respect to this clone: Its antigen is undetermined.

The protocol was immunoSEQ multiplex PCR, while the TCRdb copy is restricted to in-frame clones and leaves out a portion. The sample holds about 110,000 clones, about 90% seen once. V and J are TRBV6-5 and TRBJ1-1, with TRBD1 as a possible D gene (5 bases). The clonotype comes from an adult who received the AZD1222 COVID-19 vaccine. Sequencing was performed on peripheral blood, taken 28 days after the second AZD1222 dose. CDR3 in DNA: TGTGCCAGCAGTTACCGGCAGGGCAGAGTTGGAGCTTTCTTT. Protein sequence: CASSYRQGRVGAFF.